The 10 T cell receptor beta chains given below trace back to one sample, sequenced in a study of T cells in tuberculosis. Clones were read by immunoSEQ multiplex PCR, and TCRdb kept only the in-frame ones, dropping some. The table has about 35,000 clones, approximately 93% seen once; the top ten hold 6% to 7.5%. The specimen sequenced was PBMCs. The source is a donor between 10 and 29 years old with latent tuberculosis or without tuberculosis infection.

The chain carries TRBV19 and TRBJ2-7, with D possibly being TRBD2 (5 bases). V shed 7 bases and J shed 7 bases, with 17 bases lying between them. The germline gives CDR1 LNHDA, CDR2 SQIVND (reference sequence). The CDR3 length is 13 residues. The CDR3 is CASTDAGPREQYF. The CDR3 region has the DNA TGTGCCAGTACCGATGCGGGTCCGAGGGAGCAGTACTTC.

This rearrangement joins TRBV5-1 to TRBJ2-2; the D gene is possibly TRBD1 (5 bases). This CDR3 contains 15 residues. Germline V gene data show CDR1 as SGHRS and CDR2 as YFSETQ. The V end was cut by 4 bases, the J end by 2 bases, with 12 bases between. DNA for the CDR3: TGCGCCAGCAGCCCCAGGGCCGGCAACACCGGGGAGCTGTTTTTT. Protein sequence: CASSPRAGNTGELFF.

This rearrangement joins TRBV6-5 to TRBJ2-7; 9 positions agree with TRBD2. CDR3 length equals 14 residues. Trimming took 4 bases from V and 5 from J; bases not matched to a gene: 6. The germline CDR1 and CDR2 sequences are MNHEY and SVGAGI. The CDR3 DNA reads as TGTGCCAGCAGTTCCCCAAGCGGGGGGCACGAGCAGTACTTC. Translated, it gives CASSSPSGGHEQYF.

In nucleotides, the CDR3 is TGTGCCAGCAGTTGGACACCCCGACGCGAAACCACCTACGAGCAGTACTTC. Its translation: CASSWTPRRETTYEQYF. The rearrangement joins TRBV2 to TRBJ2-7, with a possible D match to TRBD1 (5 bases). This CDR3 spans 17 amino acids. V was trimmed by 5 bases and J by 2 bases, leaving 22 bases between them. The germline gives CDR1 SNHLY, CDR2 FYNNEI. The variable domain in full, with the rest retrieved from reference TRBV2 and TRBJ2-7, is EPEVTQTPSHQVTQMGQEVILRCVPISNHLYFYWYRQILGQKVEFLVSFYNNEISEKSEIFDDQFSVERPDGSNFTLKIRSTKLEDSAMYFCASSWTPRRETTYEQYFGPGTRLTVT.

This chain links TRBV6-1 with TRBJ1-1; D gene ambiguous. From germline, CDR1 is MNHNS and CDR2 SASEGT. Between the trimmed V and J ends, which lost 4 bases and 3 bases, there was a span of 12 bases. The CDR3 has 14 amino acids. The chain's CDR3 is CASSARPVDTEAFF. The CDR3 DNA sequence: TGTGCCAGCAGTGCTCGCCCGGTGGACACTGAAGCTTTCTTT.

The chain employs TRBV4-1 and TRBJ1-2; 9 bases line up with TRBD1. The CDR3 totals 15 residues. The germline gives CDR1 MGHRA, CDR2 YSYEKL. J gave up 4 bases and V 2 bases, and 5 bases lay outside the gene matches. CDR3 sequence reads: CASSQRGQGSYGYTF. The CDR3 region has the DNA TGCGCCAGCAGCCAACGGGGACAGGGAAGCTATGGCTACACCTTC.

The chain uses TRBV27 and TRBJ1-4; maybe TRBD1 (5 bases). V was trimmed by 5 bases and J by 6 bases, leaving 13 bases between them. Germline V CDR1 and CDR2: MNHEY, SMNVEV (reference sequence). This CDR3 is built from 14 residues. The CDR3 region is CASSVYGADEKLFF. CDR3 DNA sequence: TGTGCCAGCAGTGTCTATGGGGCGGATGAAAAACTGTTTTTT.

The chain links TRBV14 to TRBJ1-1; D uncertain. CDR1 and CDR2 from the germline V gene are SGHDN and FVKESK. The V end was cut by 8 bases, the J end by 4 bases, with 11 bases between. The CDR3 sequence is 12 residues long. The CDR3 sequence: CASAIGSTEAFF. CDR3 nucleotide sequence: TGTGCCAGCGCGATCGGGAGCACTGAAGCTTTCTTT. Variable domain in full (rest from reference TRBV14 and TRBJ1-1): EAGVTQFPSHSVIEKGQTVTLRCDPISGHDNLYWYRRVMGKEIKFLLHFVKESKQDESGMPNNRFLAERTGGTYSTLKVQPAELEDSGVYFCASAIGSTEAFFGQGTRLTVV.

J is TRBJ1-2 and V is TRBV5-1, with D possibly matching TRBD1 (6 bases). Germline V gene sequence: CDR1 SGHRS, CDR2 YFSETQ. This CDR3 is built from 16 residues. V was clipped by 3 bases and J by 6 bases, with 21 bases between them. CDR3 coding DNA: TGCGCCAGCAGCTCCGTATCCGGCAGGGGAGAGGATGGCTACACCTTC. The encoded protein is CASSSVSGRGEDGYTF.

V and J are TRBV30 and TRBJ1-6; 10 nucleotides match TRBD1. There are 15 residues in the CDR3. The V segment lost 2 bases and the J segment 7 bases; nucleotides outside the gene matches: 5. Germline V gives CDR1 GTSNPN, CDR2 SVGIG (reference sequence). For the CDR3, the DNA is TGTGCCTGGAGTCGTGGGACAGGGGAAAATTCACCCCTCCACTTT. Translating gives CAWSRGTGENSPLHF.